This T cell receptor beta chain comes out of a study of glioma-infiltrating T cells after dendritic cell vaccination. Time point denoted: after dendritic cell vaccination, including at tumor progression/relapse. Selection required adequate fresh-frozen tumor tissue plus more than two years' survival data. CDR1 is MGHRA, CDR2 YSYEKL, per germline. CDR3 length: 15 residues. V lost 4 bases to trimming and J lost 4 bases; unmatched junction nucleotides: 4. TCRdb's copy holds only in-frame clones and misses some; the assay was immunoSEQ multiplex PCR. The sample yields more than 45,000 clones, around 83% seen once.

V gene TRBV4-1 combines with J gene TRBJ2-2; 9 bases match TRBD1. This receptor was identified in a human donor with glioblastoma. The sample in question was blood, obtained after dendritic cell vaccination. CDR3 protein: CASSPTGGITGELFF. The DNA of the CDR3 is TGCGCCAGCAGCCCGACAGGGGGGATCACCGGGGAGCTGTTTTTT.